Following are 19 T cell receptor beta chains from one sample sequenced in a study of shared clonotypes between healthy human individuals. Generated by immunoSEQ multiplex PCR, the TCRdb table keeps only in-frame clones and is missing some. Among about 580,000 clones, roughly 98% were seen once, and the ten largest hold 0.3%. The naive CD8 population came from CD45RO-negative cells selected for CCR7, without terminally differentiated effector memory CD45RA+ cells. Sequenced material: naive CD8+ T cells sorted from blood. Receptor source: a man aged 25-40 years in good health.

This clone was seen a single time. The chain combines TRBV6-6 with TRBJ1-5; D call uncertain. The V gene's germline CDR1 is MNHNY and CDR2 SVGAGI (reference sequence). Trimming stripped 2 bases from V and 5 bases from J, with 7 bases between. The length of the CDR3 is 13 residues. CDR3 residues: CASSYPGDQPQHF. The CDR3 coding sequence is TGTGCCAGCAGTTACCCCGGGGATCAGCCCCAGCATTTT.

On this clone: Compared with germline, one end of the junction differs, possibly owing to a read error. CDR3 nucleotides: TGTGCCAGCAGCCTAACAGGCAATGCTGGGGAAAAACTGTTTTTT. Protein: CASSLTGNAGEKLFF. The rearrangement links TRBV7-3 to TRBJ1-4; tentatively, D is TRBD1 (5 bases). CDR1 and CDR2 (germline): SGHTA, FQGTGA. There are 15 residues in the CDR3.

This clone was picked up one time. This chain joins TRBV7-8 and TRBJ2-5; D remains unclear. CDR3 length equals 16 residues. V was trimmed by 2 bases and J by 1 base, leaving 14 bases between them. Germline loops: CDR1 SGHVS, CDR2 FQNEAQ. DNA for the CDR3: TGTGCCAGCAGCTTAATGGTGGCAGGAATCCAAGAGACCCAGTACTTC. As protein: CASSLMVAGIQETQYF.

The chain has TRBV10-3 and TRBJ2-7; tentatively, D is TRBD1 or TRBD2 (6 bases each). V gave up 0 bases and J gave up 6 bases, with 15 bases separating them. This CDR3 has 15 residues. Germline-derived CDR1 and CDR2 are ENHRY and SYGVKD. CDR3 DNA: TGTGCCATCAGTGAGTCGGGTATCAAGGGGGGCGAGCAGTACTTC. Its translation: CAISESGIKGGEQYF.

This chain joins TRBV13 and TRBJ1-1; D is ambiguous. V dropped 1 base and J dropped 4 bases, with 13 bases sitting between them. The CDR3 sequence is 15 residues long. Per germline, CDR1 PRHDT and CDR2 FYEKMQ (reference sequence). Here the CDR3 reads CASSLALAGPTEAFF. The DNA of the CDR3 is TGTGCCAGCAGCTTAGCCCTTGCGGGTCCCACTGAAGCTTTCTTT.

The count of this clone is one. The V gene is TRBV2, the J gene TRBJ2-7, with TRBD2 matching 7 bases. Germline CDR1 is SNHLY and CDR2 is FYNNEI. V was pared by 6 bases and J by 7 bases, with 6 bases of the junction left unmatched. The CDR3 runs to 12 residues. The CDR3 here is CASRGGYREQYF. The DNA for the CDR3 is TGTGCCAGCAGGGGAGGGTATCGGGAGCAGTACTTC.

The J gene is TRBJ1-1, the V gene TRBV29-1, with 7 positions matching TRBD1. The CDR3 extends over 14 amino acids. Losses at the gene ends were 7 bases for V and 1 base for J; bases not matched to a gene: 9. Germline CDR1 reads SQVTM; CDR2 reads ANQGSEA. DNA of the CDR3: TGCAGCGCCCAGGGGGAACAGCCGAACACTGAAGCTTTCTTT. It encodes CSAQGEQPNTEAFF.

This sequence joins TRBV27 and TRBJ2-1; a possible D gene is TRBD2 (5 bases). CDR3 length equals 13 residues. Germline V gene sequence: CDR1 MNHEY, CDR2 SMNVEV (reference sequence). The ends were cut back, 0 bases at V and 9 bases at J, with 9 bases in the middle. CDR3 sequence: CASSLSDRGEQFF. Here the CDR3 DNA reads TGTGCCAGCAGTTTATCGGACCGGGGTGAGCAGTTCTTC.

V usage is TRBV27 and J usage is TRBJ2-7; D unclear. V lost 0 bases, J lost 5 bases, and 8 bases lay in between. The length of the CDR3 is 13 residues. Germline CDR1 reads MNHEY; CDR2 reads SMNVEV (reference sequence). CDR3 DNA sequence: TGTGCCAGCAGTTTATCCCGGTCCCACGAGCAGTACTTC. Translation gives CASSLSRSHEQYF.

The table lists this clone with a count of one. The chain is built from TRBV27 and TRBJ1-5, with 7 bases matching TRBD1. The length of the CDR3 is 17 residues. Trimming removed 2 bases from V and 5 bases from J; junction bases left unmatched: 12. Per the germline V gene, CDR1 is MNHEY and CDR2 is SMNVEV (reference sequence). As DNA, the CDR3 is TGTGCCAGCAGTTTAAATTTAGGGGGCGCTTACGATCAGCCCCAGCATTTT. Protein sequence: CASSLNLGGAYDQPQHF.

The CDR3 loop reads CASSLRGSGANVLTF. CDR3 DNA sequence: TGTGCCAGCAGCTTACGGGGCTCTGGGGCCAACGTCCTGACTTTC. The chain employs TRBV7-8 and TRBJ2-6, with a tentative D call TRBD2 (5 bases). Germline V lookup: CDR1 SGHVS, CDR2 FQNEAQ. With 2 bases removed from V and 0 bases from J, the gap between germline ends came to 5 bases. This CDR3 has 15 amino acids.

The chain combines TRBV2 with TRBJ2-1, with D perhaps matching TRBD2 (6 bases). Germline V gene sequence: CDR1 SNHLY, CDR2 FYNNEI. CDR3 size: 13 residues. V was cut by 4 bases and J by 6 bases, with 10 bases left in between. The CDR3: CASSGGESNEQFF. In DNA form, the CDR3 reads TGTGCCAGCAGTGGGGGGGAATCCAATGAGCAGTTCTTC.

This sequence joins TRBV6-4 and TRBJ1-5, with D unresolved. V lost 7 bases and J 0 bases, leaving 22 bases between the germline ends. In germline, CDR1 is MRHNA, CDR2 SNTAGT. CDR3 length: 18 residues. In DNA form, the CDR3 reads TGTGCCAGCACCGAACGGGTACAGAGACTTTATAGCAATCAGCCCCAGCATTTT. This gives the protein CASTERVQRLYSNQPQHF.

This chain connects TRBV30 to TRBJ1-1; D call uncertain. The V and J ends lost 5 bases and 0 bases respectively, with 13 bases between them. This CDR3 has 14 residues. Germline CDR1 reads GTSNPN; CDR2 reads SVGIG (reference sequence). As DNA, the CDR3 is TGTGCCTGGGGTTCAGGACTTCTGAACACTGAAGCTTTCTTT. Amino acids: CAWGSGLLNTEAFF.

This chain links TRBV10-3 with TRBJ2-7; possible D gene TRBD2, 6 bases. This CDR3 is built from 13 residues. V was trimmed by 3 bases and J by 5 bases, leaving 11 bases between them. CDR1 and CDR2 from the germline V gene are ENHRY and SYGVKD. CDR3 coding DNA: TGTGCCATCAGTGACGGGACTGCACACGAGCAGTACTTC. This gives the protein CAISDGTAHEQYF.

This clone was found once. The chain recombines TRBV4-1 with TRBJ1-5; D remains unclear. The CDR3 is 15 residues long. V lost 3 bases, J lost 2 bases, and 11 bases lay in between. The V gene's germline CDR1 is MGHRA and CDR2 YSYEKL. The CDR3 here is CASSHSRSGNQPQHF. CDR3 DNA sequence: TGCGCCAGCAGCCATTCGCGGTCTGGCAATCAGCCCCAGCATTTT.

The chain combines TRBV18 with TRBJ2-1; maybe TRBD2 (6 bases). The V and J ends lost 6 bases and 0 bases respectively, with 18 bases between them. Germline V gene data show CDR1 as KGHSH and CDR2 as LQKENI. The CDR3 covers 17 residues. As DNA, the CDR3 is TGTGCCAGCTCTCGCCCGGGGGACGCAAGCTCCTACAATGAGCAGTTCTTC. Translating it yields CASSRPGDASSYNEQFF.

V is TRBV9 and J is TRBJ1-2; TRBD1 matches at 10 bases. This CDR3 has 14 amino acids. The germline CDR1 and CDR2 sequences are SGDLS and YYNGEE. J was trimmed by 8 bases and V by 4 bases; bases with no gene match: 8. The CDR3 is CASSSSTGGRGYTF. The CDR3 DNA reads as TGTGCCAGCAGCAGTTCGACAGGGGGCCGGGGCTACACCTTC.

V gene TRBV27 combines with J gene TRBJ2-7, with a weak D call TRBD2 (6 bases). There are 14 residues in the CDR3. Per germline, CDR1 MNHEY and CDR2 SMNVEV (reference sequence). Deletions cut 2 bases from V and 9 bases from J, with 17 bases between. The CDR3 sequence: CASSLSAGLRGQYF. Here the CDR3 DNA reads TGTGCCAGCAGTTTAAGTGCAGGACTACGAGGGCAGTACTTC.